This T cell receptor beta chain was found in a study of T cell responses to AZD1222 COVID-19 vaccine. Remarks on this clone: Its antigen is undetermined.

The CDR3 is 14 residues long. The data were produced by immunoSEQ multiplex PCR, yet TCRdb's version contains in-frame clones alone and is incomplete. The repertoire has 150,000 to 200,000 clones, just under 95% of them found once; the top ten carry about 1.4%. Study outcomes and limitations: Spike-wide vaccine-associated CD4 TCRs dominated at 160-218 and 743-854. It was only after the peak T cell response that any repertoires were sampled. Baseline testing showed seropositivity in only six AZD1222 recipients. Compared with day 0, the breadth and depth of the Spike-specific TCR repertoire rose significantly after two doses of AZD1222.

The TCR sequence derives from an adult in good health. The source material was peripheral blood, sampled on day 0 of AZD1222 vaccination. The chain joins TRBV21-1 to TRBJ1-3. TRBV21-1 is a pseudogene. The CDR3, as DNA: TGTGCCAGCAGCTATTCGATAAAGGGGGGCACCATATATTTT. Translating it yields CASSYSIKGGTIYF.